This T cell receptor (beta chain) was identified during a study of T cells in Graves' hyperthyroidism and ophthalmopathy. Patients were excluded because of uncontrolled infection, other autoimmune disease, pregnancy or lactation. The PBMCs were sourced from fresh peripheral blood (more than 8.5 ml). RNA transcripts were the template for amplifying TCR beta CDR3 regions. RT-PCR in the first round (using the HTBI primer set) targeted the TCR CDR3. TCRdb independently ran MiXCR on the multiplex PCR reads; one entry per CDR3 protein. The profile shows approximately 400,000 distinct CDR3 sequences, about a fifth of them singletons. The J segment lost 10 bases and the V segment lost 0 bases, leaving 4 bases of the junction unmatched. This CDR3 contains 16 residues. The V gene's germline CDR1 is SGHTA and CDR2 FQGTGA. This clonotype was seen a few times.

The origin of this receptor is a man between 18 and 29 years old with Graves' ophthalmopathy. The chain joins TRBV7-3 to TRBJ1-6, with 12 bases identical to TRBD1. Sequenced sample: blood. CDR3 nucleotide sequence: TGTGCCAGCAGCTTAACTGGGGACAGGGGGCGATCACCCCTCCACTTT. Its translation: CASSLTGDRGRSPLHF.